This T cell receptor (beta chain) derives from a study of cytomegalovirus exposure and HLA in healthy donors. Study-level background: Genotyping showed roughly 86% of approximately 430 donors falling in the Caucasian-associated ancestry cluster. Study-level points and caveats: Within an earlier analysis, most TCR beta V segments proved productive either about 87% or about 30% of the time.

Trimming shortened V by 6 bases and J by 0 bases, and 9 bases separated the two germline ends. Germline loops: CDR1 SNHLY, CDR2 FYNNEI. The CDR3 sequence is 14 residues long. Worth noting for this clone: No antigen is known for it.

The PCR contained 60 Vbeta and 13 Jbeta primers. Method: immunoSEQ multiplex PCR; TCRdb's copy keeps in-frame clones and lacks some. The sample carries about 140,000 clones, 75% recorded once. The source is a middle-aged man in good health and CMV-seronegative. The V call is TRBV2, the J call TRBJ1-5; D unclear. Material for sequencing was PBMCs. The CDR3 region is CASRQRYSNQPQHF. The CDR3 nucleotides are TGTGCCAGCAGACAGAGATATAGCAATCAGCCCCAGCATTTT.